The clone carrying this TCR beta chain has more than one count but fewer than ten. Antigen: not known. Expressed TCRB transcripts were sequenced because the isolated RNA had all been reverse transcribed beforehand. Method: immunoSEQ multiplex PCR; TCRdb's copy keeps in-frame clones and lacks some. The sample yields fewer than 250,000 clones, 9.6% seen once. Looked up from germline, CDR1 is LNHNV and CDR2 is YYDKDF (reference sequence). Trimming shortened V by 1 base and J by 10 bases, and 14 bases separated the two germline ends. This CDR3 has 14 residues. The data were obtained in a study of beta chain features in type 1 diabetes. Overall study results and limits: Small HLA sub-analyses could not settle whether HLA shapes TCRB rearrangement.

The sequence was collected from a woman in her late teens or twenties in good health. The rearrangement uses TRBV15 and TRBJ2-1; D gene ambiguous. Sequenced material: naive CD4+ T cells from blood. In nucleotides, the CDR3 is TGTGCCACCAGCAGAGGGTCCTTTGTCGAGGAGCAGTTCTTC. The encoded protein is CATSRGSFVEEQFF.